This T cell receptor beta chain was sequenced for a study of post-analysis software for immune sequencing data. At the level of the study: Progressive-relapsing, secondary progressive and relapsing-remitting multiple sclerosis were among the disease courses included.

Included in the TCR beta cDNA libraries were unique molecular identifiers. T cells, about 0.9 to 11 million of them, yielded some 510,000 cDNA molecules. In TCRdb, the PCR reads were re-called with MiXCR into one record per CDR3 protein. Among about 820,000 distinct CDR3 sequences listed, 53% were seen once. About this clonotype itself: What it binds is not known.

The CDR3 consists of 14 residues. Trimming cost V 2 bases and J 8 bases, with 16 bases left between them. Germline V gene lookup returns CDR1 GTSNPN and CDR2 SVGIG (reference sequence). Study conclusions and caveats: Elevated frequency relative to controls characterized four to six TRBV segments in patients, TRBV5-6, TRBV5-1 and TRBV20-1 among them. Pronounced co-clustering by F measure was evident among identically batched samples.

The chain employs TRBV30 and TRBJ2-4; D is possibly TRBD1 (8 bases). The sample taken for sequencing was blood. This TCR came from a girl aged 10 to 17 with multiple sclerosis. This CDR3 is CAWSTTGAGDIQYF. The CDR3 DNA follows: TGTGCCTGGAGTACGACAGGGGCGGGGGACATTCAGTACTTC.